The TCR beta chain under discussion was sequenced for a study of vaccination effects on CD4 cells after COVID-19. The method was immunoSEQ multiplex PCR; TCRdb's version includes in-frame clones alone and lacks a portion of them. The table records some 68,000 clones, 80% of them present only once. Antigen-specific CD4+ T cell clonotypes were called by their expansion after viral peptide-pool culture in ViraFEST. Having been cultured for roughly 11 days, the cells underwent CD4+ T cell isolation. Having tested negative for nucleocapsid antibodies, the vaccine recipients showed no prior SARS-CoV-2 infection. Only a few counts were recorded for this clone. Its antigen is unidentified. The CDR3 is made up of 14 amino acids. CDR1 is SGHDT, CDR2 YYEEEE, per germline. V gave up 1 base and J gave up 5 bases, with 7 bases separating them.

Here the sequenced sample was CD4+ T cells from PBMCs cultured with SARS-CoV-2 spike peptides, taken before COVID-19 vaccination. This sequence joins TRBV5-6 and TRBJ1-6; no definite D call. The receptor was isolated from a human donor who received a COVID-19 vaccine. CDR3: CASSLPEDNSPLHF. The DNA for the CDR3 is TGTGCCAGCAGCTTGCCCGAGGATAATTCACCCCTCCACTTT.